This T cell receptor beta chain is from a study of T cells in Graves' hyperthyroidism and ophthalmopathy. CDR1 is SGHVS, CDR2 FNYEAQ, per germline. The CDR3 runs 13 residues. V was shortened by 4 bases and J by 2 bases, with 7 bases between the two germline ends. This clonotype was counted ten times or more. Researchers amplified the TCR beta CDR3 regions from RNA transcripts. Using the HTBI primer set, a first-round RT-PCR was run on the TCR CDR3. TCRdb reprocessed the multiplex PCR reads via MiXCR and lists one record per CDR3 protein. The sample has around 350,000 distinct CDR3 sequences, less than 20% seen once. The study collected blood at first hyperthyroidism diagnosis, before any ophthalmopathy symptoms arose.

This chain joins TRBV7-6 and TRBJ2-3; D unresolved. Sequencing was performed on blood. The sequence was obtained from a woman aged 18-29 years with Graves' hyperthyroidism that later progressed to Graves' ophthalmopathy. This chain's CDR3 is CASSSGPTDTQYF. CDR3 DNA: TGTGCCAGCAGCTCCGGACCCACAGATACGCAGTATTTT.